The next 21 T cell receptor beta chains were all read from a single sample in a study of blood T cell repertoires in COVID-19. Measured with immunoSEQ multiplex PCR; TCRdb has only the in-frame clones, and not every one. The sample shows roughly 55,000 clones, roughly 79% of them seen only once. What was sequenced was peripheral blood. These receptors all come from a human donor with active or convalescent COVID-19. The donor label of this sample is uncertain.

The chain employs TRBV19 and TRBJ1-1, with 12 bases fitting TRBD1. J lost 0 bases, V lost 6 bases, and 2 bases had no gene match. Germline V CDR1 and CDR2: LNHDA, SQIVND (reference sequence). This CDR3 is 15 amino acids long. The CDR3 coding sequence is TGTGCCAGTAGGGGGACAGGGGGCCTGAACACTGAAGCTTTCTTT. Translating gives CASRGTGGLNTEAFF.

This clone was detected a few times. Other DNA variants within this sample encode the same CDR3. V and J are TRBV4-3 and TRBJ2-1, with 8 bases fitting TRBD2. This CDR3 contains 15 residues. V dropped 0 bases and J dropped 3; count of bases not matched to a gene: 1. Germline CDR1 reads LGHNA; CDR2 reads YSLEER. The CDR3: CASSQDRGGYNEQFF. CDR3 bases: TGCGCCAGCAGCCAAGACCGGGGGGGCTACAATGAGCAGTTCTTC.

The sample holds a few counts of this clone. The J gene is TRBJ1-1, the V gene TRBV6-2 or TRBV6-3; D possibly corresponds to TRBD1 (6 bases). V was cut by 0 bases and J by 5 bases, with 25 bases left in between. The CDR3 covers 19 residues. The germline gives CDR1 MNHEY, CDR2 SVGEGT. The CDR3 DNA follows: TGTGCCAGCAGTTACTCAGCAAGGTTCCAGGGGATGTATGGGACTGAAGCTTTCTTT. It yields the protein CASSYSARFQGMYGTEAFF.

The chain uses TRBV19 and TRBJ2-2; tentative D call: TRBD2 (6 bases). CDR1 and CDR2 from the germline V gene are LNHDA and SQIVND (reference sequence). V lost 5 bases and J lost 5, with 12 bases in between. The CDR3 contains 14 residues. The CDR3 sequence: CASSQTGDTGELFF. The CDR3 nucleotides read TGTGCCAGTAGTCAGACGGGGGATACCGGGGAGCTGTTTTTT.

The V call is TRBV18, the J call TRBJ2-6; 7 nucleotides line up with TRBD2. Looked up from germline, CDR1 is KGHSH and CDR2 is LQKENI. The CDR3 consists of 16 residues. Trimming cost V 3 bases and J 0 bases; bases outside gene matches: 2. The CDR3: CASSPGGTSGANVLTF. The CDR3 nucleotides are TGTGCCAGCTCACCGGGGGGGACCTCTGGGGCCAACGTCCTGACTTTC.

J is TRBJ2-1 and V is TRBV5-1, with a tentative D call TRBD2 (6 bases). Per the germline V gene, CDR1 is SGHRS and CDR2 is YFSETQ. V was pared by 0 bases and J by 5 bases, with 6 bases between. The CDR3 contains 13 residues. CDR3 protein: CASSLGLDNEQFF. CDR3 nucleotides: TGCGCCAGCAGCTTGGGACTAGACAATGAGCAGTTCTTC.

The rearrangement joins TRBV4-1 to TRBJ1-6; 9 bases fit TRBD1. Germline V gene lookup returns CDR1 MGHRA and CDR2 YSYEKL. This CDR3 spans 16 amino acids. V shed 0 bases and J 7 bases; nucleotides not matched to a gene: 4. The CDR3 coding sequence is TGCGCCAGCAGCCAAGATTTAGGACAGGGGAATTCACCCCTCCACTTT. This translates into CASSQDLGQGNSPLHF.

The V gene is TRBV4-1, the J gene TRBJ2-5, with TRBD2 matching over 12 bases. This CDR3 is built from 19 residues. Germline V CDR1 and CDR2: MGHRA, YSYEKL. Trimming at V came to 4 bases and at J to 2 bases, leaving 14 bases not matched to a gene. The DNA for the CDR3 is TGCGCCAGCAGCCGAAGCTCCGGGACTAGCGGGCTCCGGCAAGAGACCCAGTACTTC. Its protein is CASSRSSGTSGLRQETQYF.

The chain links TRBV19 to TRBJ1-6, with D maybe TRBD1 (6 bases). CDR1 and CDR2 from the germline V gene are LNHDA and SQIVND (reference sequence). Trimming took 6 bases from V and 10 from J, leaving 13 bases between them. There are 13 residues in the CDR3. The CDR3 spells CASRPGTNSPLHF. The DNA for the CDR3 is TGTGCCAGTAGACCCGGGACAAACTCACCCCTCCACTTT.

The J gene is TRBJ2-3, the V gene TRBV9; maybe TRBD2 (6 bases). Deletions cut 4 bases from V and 2 bases from J, with 23 bases between. The CDR3 is 18 amino acids. Germline V gives CDR1 SGDLS, CDR2 YYNGEE. This chain's CDR3 is CASSHKGMRGGITDTQYF. CDR3 bases: TGTGCCAGCAGCCACAAGGGGATGCGGGGAGGAATCACAGATACGCAGTATTTT.

This chain joins TRBV4-2 and TRBJ2-5, with 11 bases that match TRBD2. This CDR3 contains 19 residues. In germline, CDR1 is LGHNA, CDR2 YNFKEQ. Unmatched junction bases numbered 17, after V lost 4 bases and J lost 4 bases. CDR3 amino acids: CASSPQGLAGGRVGETQYF. The CDR3, as DNA: TGTGCCAGCAGCCCTCAGGGGCTAGCGGGAGGCCGGGTCGGAGAGACCCAGTACTTC.

The V call is TRBV18, the J call TRBJ2-7; 8 nucleotides agree with TRBD2. The germline V gene has CDR1 KGHSH and CDR2 LQKENI. The V segment lost 2 bases and the J segment 5 bases; nucleotides outside the gene matches: 5. CDR3 size: 14 residues. Here the CDR3 reads CASSPAGGSHEQYF. The CDR3 coding sequence is TGTGCCAGCTCACCAGCGGGAGGATCCCACGAGCAGTACTTC.

The chain has TRBV4-2 and TRBJ2-1; D remains ambiguous. The V and J ends lost 1 base and 9 bases respectively, with 7 bases between them. Germline V gene data show CDR1 as LGHNA and CDR2 as YNFKEQ. The CDR3 runs 12 residues. The CDR3 loop is CASSQAPGEQFF. The DNA of the CDR3 is TGTGCCAGCAGCCAAGCCCCAGGTGAGCAGTTCTTC.

This sequence joins TRBV5-1 and TRBJ2-1; maybe TRBD1 (5 bases). This CDR3 is built from 12 residues. The V and J ends lost 1 base and 8 bases respectively, with 7 bases between them. Germline V lookup: CDR1 SGHRS, CDR2 YFSETQ. CDR3 in amino acids: CASSLQGYEQFF. In DNA form, the CDR3 reads TGCGCCAGCAGCTTGCAGGGTTATGAGCAGTTCTTC. The variable domain in full, completed from reference TRBV5-1 and TRBJ2-1, reads KAGVTQTPRYLIKTRGQQVTLSCSPISGHRSVSWYQQTPGQGLQFLFEYFSETQRNKGNFPGRFSGRQFSNSRSEMNVSTLELGDSALYLCASSLQGYEQFFGPGTRLTVL.

The CDR3 sequence is CSWGGTYTEAFF. CDR3 sequence (DNA): TGCAGCTGGGGGGGGACTTACACTGAAGCTTTCTTT. The V and J genes are TRBV29-1 and TRBJ1-1, with D possibly matching TRBD1 (5 bases). Germline CDR1 reads SQVTM; CDR2 reads ANQGSEA. V was clipped by 8 bases and J by 3 bases, with 13 bases between them. This CDR3 is 12 amino acids long.

The chain employs TRBV7-2 and TRBJ2-7, with D unresolved. The CDR3 consists of 13 residues. The germline CDR1 and CDR2 sequences are SGHTA and FQGNSA. The germline V and J ends were trimmed by 4 bases and 6 bases, with 13 bases remaining between them. CDR3 protein: CASSSQVASEQYF. The DNA of the CDR3 is TGTGCCAGCAGCTCCCAGGTCGCCAGCGAGCAGTACTTC.

This clone was recorded once. The chain couples TRBV9 to TRBJ1-2; a weak D match, TRBD1 (6 bases). Germline loops: CDR1 SGDLS, CDR2 YYNGEE. V was trimmed by 0 bases and J by 8 bases, leaving 11 bases between them. CDR3 length equals 13 residues. In nucleotides, the CDR3 is TGTGCCAGCAGCGTAGCAGGGGAGGGCGGCTACACCTTC. Residues: CASSVAGEGGYTF.

The chain employs TRBV10-3 and TRBJ2-7; D gene unclear. This CDR3 is built from 14 residues. The germline gives CDR1 ENHRY, CDR2 SYGVKD. V lost 6 bases and J 1 base, leaving 13 bases between the germline ends. CDR3 DNA: TGTGCCATCAGCGAAGGCCAGGCATCCTACGAGCAGTACTTC. This encodes CAISEGQASYEQYF.

The V gene is TRBV11-2, the J gene TRBJ2-1; weak D call: TRBD2 (5 bases). CDR3 length: 15 amino acids. Germline V gene sequence: CDR1 SGHAT, CDR2 FQNNGV. The V end lost 1 base, the J end lost 8 bases, and 15 bases lay between the germline ends. CDR3 amino acids: CASSLVPSGGHEQFF. In DNA, the CDR3 is TGTGCCAGCAGCTTAGTTCCTTCAGGAGGCCATGAGCAGTTCTTC. The whole variable domain, remainder taken from reference TRBV11-2 and TRBJ2-1, is EAGVAQSPRYKIIEKRQSVAFWCNPISGHATLYWYQQILGQGPKLLIQFQNNGVVDDSQLPKDRFSAERLKGVDSTLKIQPAKLEDSAVYLCASSLVPSGGHEQFFGPGTRLTVL.

This clone has just one count. The CDR3 loop is CSASTTSYEQYF. The CDR3 DNA follows: TGCAGTGCTAGTACCACTTCCTACGAGCAGTACTTC. The V and J genes are TRBV20-1 and TRBJ2-7; D unclear. This CDR3 has 12 residues. The V end was cut by 3 bases, the J end by 1 base, with 7 bases between. The V gene's germline CDR1 is DFQATT and CDR2 SNEGSKA (reference sequence).

This clone has a single count. This chain joins TRBV5-1 and TRBJ2-2; 9 bases are shared with TRBD1. Per germline, CDR1 SGHRS and CDR2 YFSETQ. Trimming cost V 2 bases and J 5 bases; bases outside gene matches: 7. This CDR3 is built from 16 residues. The CDR3 DNA sequence: TGCGCCAGCAGCTTACAGGACAGGGGAAGTACCGGGGAGCTGTTTTTT. Its translation is CASSLQDRGSTGELFF.